The rows below give T cell receptor beta chains drawn from one sample of a study of molecular identifiers for immune sequencing clone quantification. TCRdb independently ran MiXCR on the PCR reads; one entry per CDR3 protein. In the table there are more than 250,000 distinct CDR3 sequences, roughly a fifth of which are singletons. Sequencing was performed on naive CD8+ T cells from blood, with Jurkat cell RNA spiked in. These receptors all come from a human donor in good health. Some libraries in this study had Jurkat cell RNA spiked in. Each CDR3 is given with its conserved first and last residue. D genes are given only for firm matches. Only part of the rows carry a size: once, few, many, or a class if the clone is expanded.

TRBJ2-7 TRBV28 many TRBD1 TGTGCCAGCAGTTCACCGGGACAGGGGGCTTTTCGGTCCTACGAGCAGTACTTC CASSSPGQGAFRSYEQYF
TRBJ2-3 TRBV5-6 many TRBD2 TGTGCCAGCGTCTTCCGGGGGGGGGGCGCAGATACGCAGTATTTT CASVFRGGGADTQYF
TRBJ1-5 TRBV19 many TRBD1 TGTGCCAGTAGTATAAGGGGACAGGGGCATCAGCCCCAGCATTTT CASSIRGQGHQPQHF
TRBJ1-1 TRBV9 many - TGTGCCAGCAGCGTAGTCGGATCGTCTGAAGCTTTCTTT CASSVVGSSEAFF
TRBJ2-3 TRBV7-9 many - TGTGCCAGCAGCTCCCAGGGGGGTTCCACAGATACGCAGTATTTT CASSSQGGSTDTQYF
TRBJ2-1 TRBV5-1 many - TGCGCCAGCAGGTCGGGACCAAACAATGAGCAGTTCTTC CASRSGPNNEQFF
TRBJ1-6 TRBV7-2 many - TGTGCCAGCAGCCCCCCGAGAGGCAGTCAAATTAATCCTAATTCACCCCTCCACTTT CASSPPRGSQINPNSPLHF
TRBJ2-7 TRBV28 few TRBD1 TGTGCCAGCAGTCTAAAGCCGGGACAGGGACCGACGGACGAGCAGTACTTC CASSLKPGQGPTDEQYF
TRBJ2-2 TRBV6-2/TRBV6-3 many - TGTGCCAGCAGTTTATACAGGACCGGGGAGCTGTTTTTT CASSLYRTGELFF
TRBJ2-7 TRBV20-1 many TRBD2 TGCAGTGCTAGAGATCCCGGGACTAGCGGGAGAGGCGAGCAGTACTTC CSARDPGTSGRGEQYF
TRBJ1-5 TRBV19 few TRBD1 TGTGCCAGTAGTACGGGGACAGACAATCAGCCCCAGCATTTT CASSTGTDNQPQHF
TRBJ1-1 TRBV5-6 - - TGTGCCAGCAGCTTGCTAACGGGTAAGAGCACTGAAGCTTTCTTT CASSLLTGKSTEAFF
TRBJ2-3 TRBV20-1 - - TGCAGTGCTAATCCCGGGACAGGGTTTCTCGAAGGGCGGACTAGCGGAGCAGATACGCAGTATTTT CSANPGTGFLEGRTSGADTQYF
TRBJ1-2 TRBV12-3/TRBV12-4 - - TGTGCCAGCAATCCTGGGCATGGCTACACCTTC CASNPGHGYTF
TRBJ2-3 TRBV4-3 many - TGCGCCAGCAGCCAAGAATTTCCCCGGGATACGCAGTATTTT CASSQEFPRDTQYF
TRBJ2-7 TRBV19 few - TGTGCCAGTAGTGGAGGATTCTCCTACGAGCAGTACTTC CASSGGFSYEQYF
TRBJ2-1 TRBV19 few TRBD2 TGTGCCACACAAGCGGGGGACCCAACCTACAATGAGCAGTTCTTC CATQAGDPTYNEQFF
TRBJ1-5 TRBV3-1 many - TGTGCCAGCAGCCAAAATACGGGGCCGCAGCCCCAGCATTTT CASSQNTGPQPQHF
TRBJ2-7 TRBV19 many TRBD1 TGTGCCAGTAGTTCCCGCCCGGGACAGGCCAGCTCCTACGAGCAGTACTTC CASSSRPGQASSYEQYF
TRBJ2-7 TRBV7-9 many - TGTGCCAGCAGCCCCGACGGACGGGAAATTTACGAGCAGTACTTC CASSPDGREIYEQYF
TRBJ1-3 TRBV4-2 many - TGTGCCAGCGGCGGGGACGACTCTGGAAACACCATATATTTT CASGGDDSGNTIYF
TRBJ2-2 TRBV29-1 many - TGCAGCATGATGCGGGGAATGAACACCGGGGAGCTGTTTTTT CSMMRGMNTGELFF
TRBJ1-1 TRBV11-3 few - TGTGCCAGCAGCTTAAGGTCTACGGTAGTCGTGAACACTGAAGCTTTCTTT CASSLRSTVVVNTEAFF
TRBJ1-4 TRBV7-9 - - TGTGCCAGCAGCTTCGGGATCCCAGGGGAACTGTTTTTT CASSFGIPGELFF
TRBJ1-5 TRBV7-8 many - TGTGCCAGCAGCCCAGCTAGCAATCAGCCCCAGCATTTT CASSPASNQPQHF
TRBJ2-2 TRBV6-1 many TRBD1 TGTGCCAGCAGTGAAAGAGGGACAGGGAGTTGGACCGGGGAGCTGTTTTTT CASSERGTGSWTGELFF
TRBJ1-1 TRBV16 many - TGTGCCAGCAGCCCCTACCAGGGCTTCACTGAAGCTTTCTTT CASSPYQGFTEAFF
TRBJ1-2 TRBV30 - TRBD1 TGTGTCTGGAGGGACAGGGTTCTTTATGGCTACACCTTC CVWRDRVLYGYTF
TRBJ2-1 TRBV29-1 many TRBD2 TGCAGCGGCGTACTAGCGGGGTACAATGAGCAGTTCTTC CSGVLAGYNEQFF
TRBJ2-7 TRBV7-6 many - TGTGCCAGCAGCTTAGCAGGGGGCGAGCAGTACTTC CASSLAGGEQYF
TRBJ2-7 TRBV6-5 few - TGTGCCAGCAGTTACTCGGGTAGGGTTTACGAGCAGTACTTC CASSYSGRVYEQYF
TRBJ1-2 TRBV7-6 many TRBD1 TGTGCCAGCAGCCCAGGCTCCGGGACAGGGATCTCGGAAGGGAGCTATGGCTACACCTTC CASSPGSGTGISEGSYGYTF
TRBJ2-3 TRBV7-6 - - TGTGCCAGCAGCTTAACCGGGGTCGATACGCAGTATTTT CASSLTGVDTQYF
TRBJ2-3 TRBV5-5 once TRBD2 TGTGCCAGCGGCTTGGCCCCTAGCGGGAGGGCCATATCCTCCCAGTATTTT CASGLAPSGRAISSQYF
TRBJ2-3 TRBV7-9 many - TGTGCCAGCAGCTTAAAACAGCGGGCCTCATCAGAAGATACGCAGTATTTT CASSLKQRASSEDTQYF